This TCR beta chain was profiled in a study of T cell responses to AZD1222 COVID-19 vaccine. The CDR3 has 15 amino acids. The V and J ends lost 1 base and 7 bases respectively, with 16 bases between them. Germline V gene sequence: CDR1 LNHNV, CDR2 YYDKDF (reference sequence). The data were produced by immunoSEQ multiplex PCR, yet TCRdb's version contains in-frame clones alone and is incomplete. The profile covers 75,000 to 100,000 clones, with approximately 90% appearing a single time and about 3% taken by the ten largest. General study findings and limits: Donors were largely white British and mainly female; clonal diversity was possibly underestimated. Spike-spanning, vaccine-associated CD4 TCRs were dominant at 160-218 and 743-854.

Notes on this clone: The antigen is not known.

The specimen comprised peripheral blood, sampled 28 days after the second AZD1222 dose. The rearrangement uses TRBV15 and TRBJ1-2; tentative D call: TRBD1 (5 bases). This TCR was sampled from an adult who received the AZD1222 COVID-19 vaccine. Here the CDR3 DNA reads TGTGCCACCAGCAGAGCCTTGGACACGAGGCTTGGCTACACCTTC. This sequence encodes CATSRALDTRLGYTF.